The source of this T cell receptor beta chain is a study of T cell changes during pregnancy in multiple sclerosis. The repertoire was sequenced with immunoSEQ multiplex PCR; TCRdb's copy has only in-frame clones and lacks some. The table has about 98,000 clones, 90% to 95% seen once. This CDR3 contains 13 residues. CDR1 and CDR2 from the germline V gene are SGHRS and YFSETQ. V lost 5 bases to trimming and J lost 5 bases; unmatched junction nucleotides: 5. This TCR was sampled from a female donor in good health, enrolled as a control in a pregnancy study. The source material was peripheral blood, sampled after pregnancy. V gene TRBV5-1 combines with J gene TRBJ1-1, with TRBD1 identical over 8 bases. The DNA for the CDR3 is TGCGCCAGCAGAGGACAGGGAGGGACTGAAGCTTTCTTT. Translation gives CASRGQGGTEAFF.